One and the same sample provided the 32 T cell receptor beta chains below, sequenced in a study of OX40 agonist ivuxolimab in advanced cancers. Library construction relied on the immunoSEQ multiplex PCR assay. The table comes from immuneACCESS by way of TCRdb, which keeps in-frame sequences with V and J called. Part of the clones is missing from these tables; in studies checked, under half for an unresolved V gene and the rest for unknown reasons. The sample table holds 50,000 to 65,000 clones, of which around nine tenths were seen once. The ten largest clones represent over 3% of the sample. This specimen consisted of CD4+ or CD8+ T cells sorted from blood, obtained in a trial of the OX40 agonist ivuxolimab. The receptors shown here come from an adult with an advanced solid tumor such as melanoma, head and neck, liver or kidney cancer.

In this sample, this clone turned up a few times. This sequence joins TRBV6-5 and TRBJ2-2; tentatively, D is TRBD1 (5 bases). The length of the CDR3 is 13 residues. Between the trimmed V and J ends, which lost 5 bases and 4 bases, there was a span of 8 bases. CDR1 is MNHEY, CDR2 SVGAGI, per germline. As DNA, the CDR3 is TGTGCCAGCAGTACTCAGGGCACCGGGGAGCTGTTTTTT. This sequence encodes CASSTQGTGELFF.

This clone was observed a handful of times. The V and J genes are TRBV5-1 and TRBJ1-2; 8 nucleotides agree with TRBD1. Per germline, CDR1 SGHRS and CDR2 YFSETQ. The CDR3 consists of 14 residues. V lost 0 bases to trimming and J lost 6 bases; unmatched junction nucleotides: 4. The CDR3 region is CASSLDSGGDGYTF. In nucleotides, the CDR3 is TGCGCCAGCAGCTTGGATTCAGGGGGCGATGGCTACACCTTC.

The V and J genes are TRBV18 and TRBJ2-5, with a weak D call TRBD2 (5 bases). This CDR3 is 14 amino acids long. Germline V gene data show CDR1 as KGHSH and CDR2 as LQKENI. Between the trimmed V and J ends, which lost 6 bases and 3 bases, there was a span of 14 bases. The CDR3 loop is CASSHLGAEETQYF. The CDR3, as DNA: TGTGCCAGCTCCCACCTAGGAGCGGAAGAGACCCAGTACTTC. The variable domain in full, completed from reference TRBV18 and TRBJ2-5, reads NAGVMQNPRHLVRRRGQEARLRCSPMKGHSHVYWYRQLPEEGLKFMVYLQKENIIDESGMPKERFSAEFPKEGPSILRIQQVVRGDSAAYFCASSHLGAEETQYFGPGTRLLVL.

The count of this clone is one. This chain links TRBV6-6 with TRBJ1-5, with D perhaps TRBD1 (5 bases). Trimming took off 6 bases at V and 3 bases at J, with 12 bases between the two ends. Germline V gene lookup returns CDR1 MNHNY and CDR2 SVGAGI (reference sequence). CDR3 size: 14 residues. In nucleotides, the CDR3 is TGTGCCAGCAGAGGTGGGACCCCCAATCAGCCCCAGCATTTT. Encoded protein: CASRGGTPNQPQHF.

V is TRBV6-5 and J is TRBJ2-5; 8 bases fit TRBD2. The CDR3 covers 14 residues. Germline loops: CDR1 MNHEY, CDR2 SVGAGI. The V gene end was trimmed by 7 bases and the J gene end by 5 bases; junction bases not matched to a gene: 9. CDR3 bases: TGTGCCAGCACGCAACGGGAGGGCCGGGAGACCCAGTACTTC. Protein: CASTQREGRETQYF.

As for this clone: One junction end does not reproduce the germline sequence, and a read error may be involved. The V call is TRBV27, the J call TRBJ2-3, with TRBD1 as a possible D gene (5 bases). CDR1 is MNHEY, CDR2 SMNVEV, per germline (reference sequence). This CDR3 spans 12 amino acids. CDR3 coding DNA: TGTGCCAGCGGGGCTGACCGGGTCAGTACGCATTTT. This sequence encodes CASGADRVSTHF.

CDR3 region: CAISVGVQQPQHF. The CDR3 coding sequence is TGTGCCATCAGTGTAGGGGTACAACAGCCCCAGCATTTT. The chain couples TRBV10-3 to TRBJ1-5; the D gene is possibly TRBD1 (5 bases). This CDR3 comprises 13 residues. CDR1 is ENHRY, CDR2 SYGVKD, per germline. The ends were cut back, 4 bases at V and 7 bases at J, with 11 bases in the middle.

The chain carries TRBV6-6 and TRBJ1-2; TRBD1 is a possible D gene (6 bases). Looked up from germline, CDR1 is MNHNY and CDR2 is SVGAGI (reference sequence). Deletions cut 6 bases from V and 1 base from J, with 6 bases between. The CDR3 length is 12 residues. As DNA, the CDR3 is TGTGCCAGCAGGGACAGTAACTATGGCTACACCTTC. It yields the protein CASRDSNYGYTF.

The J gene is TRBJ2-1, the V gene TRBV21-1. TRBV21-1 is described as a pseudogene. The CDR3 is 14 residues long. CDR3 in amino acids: CARVGSPTQGEQFF. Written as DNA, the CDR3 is TGTGCCAGGGTGGGGAGTCCGACTCAGGGTGAGCAGTTCTTC.

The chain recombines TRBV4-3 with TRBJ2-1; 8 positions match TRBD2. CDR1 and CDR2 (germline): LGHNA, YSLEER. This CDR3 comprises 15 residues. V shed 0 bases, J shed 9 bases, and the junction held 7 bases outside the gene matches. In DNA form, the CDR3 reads TGCGCCAGCAGCCAAGAAGGAGCTAGCGGGCTTGAGCAGTTCTTC. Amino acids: CASSQEGASGLEQFF.

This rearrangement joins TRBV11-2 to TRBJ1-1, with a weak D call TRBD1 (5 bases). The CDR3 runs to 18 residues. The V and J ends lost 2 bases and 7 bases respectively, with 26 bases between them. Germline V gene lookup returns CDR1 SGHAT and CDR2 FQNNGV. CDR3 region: CASSLPVGGGSTAFEAFF. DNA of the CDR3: TGTGCCAGCAGCTTACCTGTGGGGGGAGGGTCTACGGCTTTTGAAGCTTTCTTT.

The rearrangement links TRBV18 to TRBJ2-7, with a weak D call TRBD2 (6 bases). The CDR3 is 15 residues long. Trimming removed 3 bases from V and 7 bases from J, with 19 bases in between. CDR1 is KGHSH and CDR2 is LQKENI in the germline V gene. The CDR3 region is CASSPQGLESSEQYF. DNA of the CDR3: TGTGCCAGCTCACCTCAGGGACTGGAGAGTTCGGAGCAGTACTTC. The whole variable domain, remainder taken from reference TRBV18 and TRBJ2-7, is NAGVMQNPRHLVRRRGQEARLRCSPMKGHSHVYWYRQLPEEGLKFMVYLQKENIIDESGMPKERFSAEFPKEGPSILRIQQVVRGDSAAYFCASSPQGLESSEQYFGPGTRLTVT.

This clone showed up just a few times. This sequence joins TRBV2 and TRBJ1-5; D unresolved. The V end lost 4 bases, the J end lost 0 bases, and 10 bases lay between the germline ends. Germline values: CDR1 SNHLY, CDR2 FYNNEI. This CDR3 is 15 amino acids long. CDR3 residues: CASSVEGNSNQPQHF. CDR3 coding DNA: TGTGCCAGCAGTGTAGAAGGGAATAGCAATCAGCCCCAGCATTTT.

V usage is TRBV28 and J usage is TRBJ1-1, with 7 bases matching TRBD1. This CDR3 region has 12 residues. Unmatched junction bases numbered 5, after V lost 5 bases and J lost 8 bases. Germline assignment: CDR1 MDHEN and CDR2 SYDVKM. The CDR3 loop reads CASSDGQVEAFF. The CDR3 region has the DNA TGTGCCAGCAGTGACGGACAGGTAGAAGCTTTCTTT. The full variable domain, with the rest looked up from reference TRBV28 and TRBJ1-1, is DVKVTQSSRYLVKRTGEKVFLECVQDMDHENMFWYRQDPGLGLRLIYFSYDVKMKEKGDIPEGYSVSREKKERFSLILESASTNQTSMYLCASSDGQVEAFFGQGTRLTVV.

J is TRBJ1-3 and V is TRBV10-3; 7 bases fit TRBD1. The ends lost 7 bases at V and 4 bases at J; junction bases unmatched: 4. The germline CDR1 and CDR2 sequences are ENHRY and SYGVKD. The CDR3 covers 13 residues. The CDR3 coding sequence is TGTGCCATCAATACGGGACAGGGAAACACCATATATTTT. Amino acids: CAINTGQGNTIYF.

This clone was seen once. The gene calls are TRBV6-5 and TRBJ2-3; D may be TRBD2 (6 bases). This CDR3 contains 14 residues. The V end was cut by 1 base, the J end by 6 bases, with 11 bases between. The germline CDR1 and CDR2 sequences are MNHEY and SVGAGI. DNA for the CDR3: TGTGCCAGCAGTTACTTCGGGAGCCGGGATACGCAGTATTTT. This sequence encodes CASSYFGSRDTQYF.

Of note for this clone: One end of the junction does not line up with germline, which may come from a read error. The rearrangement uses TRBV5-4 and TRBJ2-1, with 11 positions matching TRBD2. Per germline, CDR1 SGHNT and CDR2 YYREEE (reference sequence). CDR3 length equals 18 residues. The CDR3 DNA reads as TGTGCCAGCAGCTCGGAGCGTTTCGGGGTAGCGGGAGGGCCGCTCACGGTCTTC. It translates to CASSSERFGVAGGPLTVF.

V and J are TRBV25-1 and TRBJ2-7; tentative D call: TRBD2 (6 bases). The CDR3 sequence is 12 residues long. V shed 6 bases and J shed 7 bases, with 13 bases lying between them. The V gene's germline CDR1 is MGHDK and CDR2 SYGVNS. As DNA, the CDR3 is TGTGCCAGCAGAGAAGCGGGTCGTGAGCAGTACTTC. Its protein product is CASREAGREQYF.

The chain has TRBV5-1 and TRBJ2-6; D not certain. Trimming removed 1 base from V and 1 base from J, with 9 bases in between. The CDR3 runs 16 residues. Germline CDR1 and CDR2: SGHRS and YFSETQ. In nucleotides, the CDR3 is TGCGCCAGCAGCTTGAACGGTGGGTCTGGGGCCAACGTCCTGACTTTC. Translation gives CASSLNGGSGANVLTF.

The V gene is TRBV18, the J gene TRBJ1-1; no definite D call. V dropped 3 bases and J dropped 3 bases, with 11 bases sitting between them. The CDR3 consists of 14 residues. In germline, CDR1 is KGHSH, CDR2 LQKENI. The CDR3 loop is CASSPAERDTEAFF. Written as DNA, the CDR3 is TGTGCCAGCTCACCCGCGGAGAGAGACACTGAAGCTTTCTTT.

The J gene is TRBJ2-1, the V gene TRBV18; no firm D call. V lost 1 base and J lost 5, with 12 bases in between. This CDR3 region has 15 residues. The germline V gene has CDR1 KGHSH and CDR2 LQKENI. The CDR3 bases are TGTGCCAGCTCACCACAAGTCGCAGCAGACAATGAGCAGTTCTTC. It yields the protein CASSPQVAADNEQFF.

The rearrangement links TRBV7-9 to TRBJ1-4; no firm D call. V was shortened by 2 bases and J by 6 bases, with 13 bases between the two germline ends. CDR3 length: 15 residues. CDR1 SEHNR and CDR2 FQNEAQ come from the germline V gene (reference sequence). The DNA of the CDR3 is TGTGCCAGCAGCTTAATCATAACGGCCGATGAAAAACTGTTTTTT. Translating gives CASSLIITADEKLFF.

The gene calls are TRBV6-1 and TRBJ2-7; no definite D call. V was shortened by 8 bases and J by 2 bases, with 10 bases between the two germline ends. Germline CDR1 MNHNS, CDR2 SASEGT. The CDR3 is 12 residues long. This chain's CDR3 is CASSVGTYEQYF. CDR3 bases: TGTGCCAGCTCCGTAGGGACCTACGAGCAGTACTTC.

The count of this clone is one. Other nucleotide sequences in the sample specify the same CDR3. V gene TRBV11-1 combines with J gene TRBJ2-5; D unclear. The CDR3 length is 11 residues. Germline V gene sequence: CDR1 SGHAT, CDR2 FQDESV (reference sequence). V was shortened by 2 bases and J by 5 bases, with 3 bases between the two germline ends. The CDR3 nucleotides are TGTGCCAGCAGCTTAAGGGAGACCCAGTACTTC. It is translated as CASSLRETQYF.

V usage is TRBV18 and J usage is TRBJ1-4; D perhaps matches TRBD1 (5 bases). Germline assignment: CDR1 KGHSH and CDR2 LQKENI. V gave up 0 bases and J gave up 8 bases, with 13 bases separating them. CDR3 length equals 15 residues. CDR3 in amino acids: CASSPPRRGREKLFF. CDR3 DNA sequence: TGTGCCAGCTCACCACCGAGGAGGGGTAGGGAAAAACTGTTTTTT.

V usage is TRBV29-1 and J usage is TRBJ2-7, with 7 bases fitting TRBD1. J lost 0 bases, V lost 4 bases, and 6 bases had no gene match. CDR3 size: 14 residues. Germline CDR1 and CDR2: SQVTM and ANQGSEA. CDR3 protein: CSVVGDSYSYEQYF. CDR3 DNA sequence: TGCAGCGTTGTGGGGGACAGTTACTCCTACGAGCAGTACTTC.

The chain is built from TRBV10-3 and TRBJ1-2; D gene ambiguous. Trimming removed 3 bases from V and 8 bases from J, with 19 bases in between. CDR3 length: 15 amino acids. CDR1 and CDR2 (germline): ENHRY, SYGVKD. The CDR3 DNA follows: TGTGCCATCAGTGACGCGGCAGTTAATAGGAGAGGCTACACCTTC. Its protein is CAISDAAVNRRGYTF.

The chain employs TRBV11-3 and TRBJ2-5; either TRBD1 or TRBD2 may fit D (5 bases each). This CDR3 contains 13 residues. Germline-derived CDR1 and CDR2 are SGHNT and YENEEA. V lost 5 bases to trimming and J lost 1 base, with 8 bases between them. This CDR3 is CASSGAGQETQYF. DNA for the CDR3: TGTGCCAGCAGCGGGGCGGGCCAAGAGACCCAGTACTTC.

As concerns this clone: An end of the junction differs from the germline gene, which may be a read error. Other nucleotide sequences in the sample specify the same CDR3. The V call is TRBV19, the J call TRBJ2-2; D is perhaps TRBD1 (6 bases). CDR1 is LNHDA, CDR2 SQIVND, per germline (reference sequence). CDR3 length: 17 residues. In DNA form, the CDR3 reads TGTGCCAGTAGTATGGGGGCAGGGCCCGCGAACACCGGGGAACTGTTTTTT. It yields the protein CASSMGAGPANTGELFF.

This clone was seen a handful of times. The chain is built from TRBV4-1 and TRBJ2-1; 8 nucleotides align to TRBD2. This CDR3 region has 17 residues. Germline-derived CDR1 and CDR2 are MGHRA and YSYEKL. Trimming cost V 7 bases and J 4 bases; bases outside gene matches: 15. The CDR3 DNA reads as TGCGCCAGCACCCTTTTTTCGGCGGGAGGTGAATACAATGAGCAGTTCTTC. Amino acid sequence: CASTLFSAGGEYNEQFF.

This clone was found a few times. The CDR3 loop reads CASSPILGAPFEQYF. DNA for the CDR3: TGTGCCAGCTCACCAATTTTGGGGGCGCCTTTCGAGCAGTACTTC. The chain uses TRBV18 and TRBJ2-7, with D perhaps matching TRBD1 (6 bases). Per germline, CDR1 KGHSH and CDR2 LQKENI. Trimming took 2 bases from V and 6 from J, leaving 17 bases between them. This CDR3 is built from 15 residues.

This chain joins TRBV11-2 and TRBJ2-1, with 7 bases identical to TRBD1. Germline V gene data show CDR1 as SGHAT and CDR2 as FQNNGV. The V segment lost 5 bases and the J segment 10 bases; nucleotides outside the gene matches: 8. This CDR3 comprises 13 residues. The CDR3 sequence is CASSTWDSKEQFF. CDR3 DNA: TGTGCCAGCAGCACCTGGGACAGCAAGGAGCAGTTCTTC.